What follows describes a single T cell receptor beta chain. The antigen is not known. This sample was taken from a study of cytomegalovirus exposure and HLA in healthy donors. Study-wide results and limits: Later examination showed HLA-associated TCR beta chains had greater clonal expansion than equally common others.

V gave up 8 bases and J gave up 2 bases, with 10 bases separating them. The CDR3 extends over 13 amino acids. Germline V gene sequence: CDR1 SNHLY, CDR2 FYNNEI. The PCR ran on 60 Vbeta and 13 Jbeta primers. Assay used: immunoSEQ multiplex PCR; TCRdb lists only in-frame clones, some missing. The sample shows about 38,000 clones, roughly 89% of them seen only once. The specimen was PBMCs. This receptor was taken from a middle-aged woman in good health and CMV-seropositive. The chain recombines TRBV2 with TRBJ1-5; unclear D gene. The CDR3 sequence is CASSTERNQPQHF. The CDR3 bases are TGTGCCAGCTCCACAGAACGCAATCAGCCCCAGCATTTT. Complete variable domain (other parts from reference TRBV2 and TRBJ1-5): EPEVTQTPSHQVTQMGQEVILRCVPISNHLYFYWYRQILGQKVEFLVSFYNNEISEKSEIFDDQFSVERPDGSNFTLKIRSTKLEDSAMYFCASSTERNQPQHFGDGTRLSIL.